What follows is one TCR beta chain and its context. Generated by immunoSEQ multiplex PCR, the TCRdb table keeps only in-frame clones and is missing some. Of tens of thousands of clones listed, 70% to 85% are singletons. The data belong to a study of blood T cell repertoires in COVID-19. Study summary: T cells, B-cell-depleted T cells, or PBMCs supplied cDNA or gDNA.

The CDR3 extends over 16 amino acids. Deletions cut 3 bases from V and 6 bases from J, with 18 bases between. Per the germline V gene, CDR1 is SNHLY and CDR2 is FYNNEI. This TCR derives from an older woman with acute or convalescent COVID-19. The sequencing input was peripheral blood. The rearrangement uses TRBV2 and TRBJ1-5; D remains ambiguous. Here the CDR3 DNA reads TGTGCCAGCAGTGATGGGCGGGCAGGTCTAGGTCAGCCCCAGCATTTT. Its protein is CASSDGRAGLGQPQHF.